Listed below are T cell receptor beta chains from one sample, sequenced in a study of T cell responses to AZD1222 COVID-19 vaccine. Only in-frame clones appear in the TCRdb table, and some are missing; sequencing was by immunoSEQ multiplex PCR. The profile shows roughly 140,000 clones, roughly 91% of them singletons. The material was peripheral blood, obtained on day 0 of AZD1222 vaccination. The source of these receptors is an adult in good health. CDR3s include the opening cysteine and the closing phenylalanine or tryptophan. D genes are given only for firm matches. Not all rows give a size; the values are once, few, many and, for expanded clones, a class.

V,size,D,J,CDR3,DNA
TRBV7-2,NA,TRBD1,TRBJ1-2,CASSLSDRGYGYTF,TGTGCCAGCAGCTTATCGGACAGGGGATATGGCTACACCTTC
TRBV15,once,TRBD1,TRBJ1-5,CATSRQGGGNQPQHF,TGTGCCACCAGCCGACAGGGTGGTGGCAATCAGCCCCAGCATTTT
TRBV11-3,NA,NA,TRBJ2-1,CASSRQANEQFF,TGTGCCAGCAGCCGACAGGCCAATGAGCAGTTCTTC
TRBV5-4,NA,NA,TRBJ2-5,CASSRTAQETQYF,TGTGCCAGCAGCCGGACAGCACAAGAGACCCAGTACTTC
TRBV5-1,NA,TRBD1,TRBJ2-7,CASSLGAGTGYEQYF,TGCGCCAGCAGCTTGGGGGCCGGGACAGGATACGAGCAGTACTTC
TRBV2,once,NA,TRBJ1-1,CARRGVGSEAFF,TGTGCCAGACGGGGTGTAGGGAGTGAAGCTTTCTTT
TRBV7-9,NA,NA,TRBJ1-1,CASSLGAAPEAFF,TGTGCCAGCAGCTTAGGCGCAGCTCCGGAAGCTTTCTTT
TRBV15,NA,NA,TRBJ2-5,CATSPLEGGTQYF,TGTGCCACCAGCCCGTTAGAAGGCGGGACCCAGTACTTC
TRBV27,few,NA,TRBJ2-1,CASSSDYYNEQFF,TGTGCCAGCAGCTCGGACTATTACAATGAGCAGTTCTTC
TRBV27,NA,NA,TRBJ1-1,CASSMPGLLNTEAFF,TGTGCCAGCAGTATGCCGGGACTTTTGAACACTGAAGCTTTCTTT
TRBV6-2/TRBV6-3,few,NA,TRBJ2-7,CASSYRVVSYEQYF,TGTGCCAGCAGTTACAGGGTGGTGTCCTACGAGCAGTACTTC
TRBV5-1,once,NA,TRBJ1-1,CASSLEGNTEAFF,TGCGCCAGCAGCTTGGAGGGGAACACTGAAGCTTTCTTT
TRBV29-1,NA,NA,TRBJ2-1,CSVEGRVGNEQFF,TGCAGCGTTGAAGGGCGGGTAGGGAATGAGCAGTTCTTC
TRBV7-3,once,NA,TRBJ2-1,CASGYSSYNEQFF,TGTGCCAGCGGATATAGCTCCTACAATGAGCAGTTCTTC
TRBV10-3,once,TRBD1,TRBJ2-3,CAAGQANTDTQYF,TGTGCCGCCGGACAGGCGAACACAGATACGCAGTATTTT
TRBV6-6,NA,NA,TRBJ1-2,CASSPPDRRRYGYTF,TGTGCCAGCAGTCCCCCGGACCGTCGTAGGTATGGCTACACCTTC
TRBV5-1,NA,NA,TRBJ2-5,CASSSKAETQYF,TGCGCCAGCAGCTCAAAGGCGGAGACCCAGTACTTC
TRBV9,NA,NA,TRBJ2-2,CASSLTLPGELFF,TGTGCCAGCAGCCTGACCCTACCCGGGGAGCTGTTTTTT
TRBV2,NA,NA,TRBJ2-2,CASGTGLGSGELFF,TGTGCCAGTGGGACCGGTTTGGGCTCCGGGGAGCTGTTTTTT
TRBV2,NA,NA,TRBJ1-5,CASREGHNSNQPQHF,TGTGCCAGCAGGGAGGGACATAATAGCAATCAGCCCCAGCATTTT
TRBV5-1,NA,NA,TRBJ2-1,CASSPQDLHEQFF,TGCGCCAGCAGCCCGCAGGATCTGCATGAGCAGTTCTTC
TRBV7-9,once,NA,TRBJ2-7,CASSARGTLYEQYF,TGTGCCAGCAGTGCCCGCGGGACCTTATACGAGCAGTACTTC
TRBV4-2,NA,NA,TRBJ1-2,CASSQDPGVRNYGYTF,TGTGCCAGCAGCCAAGATCCAGGGGTAAGGAACTATGGCTACACCTTC
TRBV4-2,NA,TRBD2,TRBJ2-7,CASSQDIPLAGGAYEQYF,TGTGCCAGCAGCCAAGATATCCCCTTAGCGGGAGGGGCCTACGAGCAGTACTTC
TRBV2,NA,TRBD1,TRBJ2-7,CASSGQGTGLYEQYF,TGTGCCAGCAGTGGACAGGGGACAGGTCTTTACGAGCAGTACTTC
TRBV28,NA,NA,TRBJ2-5,CASMSDNQETQYF,TGTGCCAGCATGAGCGACAACCAAGAGACCCAGTACTTC
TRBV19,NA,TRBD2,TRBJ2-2,CASSIAGGRTGELFF,TGTGCCAGTAGTATAGCGGGGGGGCGCACCGGGGAGCTGTTTTTT
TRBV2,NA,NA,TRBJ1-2,CAHAPEARYGYTF,TGTGCCCACGCGCCCGAAGCACGCTATGGCTACACCTTC
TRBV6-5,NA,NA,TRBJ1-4,CASSPHMGEKLFF,TGTGCCAGCAGTCCGCACATGGGGGAAAAACTGTTTTTT
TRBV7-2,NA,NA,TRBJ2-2,CASRPPGRTGELFF,TGTGCGTCGAGGCCCCCGGGGCGGACCGGGGAGCTGTTTTTT
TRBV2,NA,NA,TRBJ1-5,CASSEYGQPQHF,TGTGCCAGCAGTGAGTACGGTCAGCCCCAGCATTTT
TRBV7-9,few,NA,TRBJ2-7,CASSFGSYEQYF,TGTGCCAGCAGCTTTGGGTCCTACGAGCAGTACTTC
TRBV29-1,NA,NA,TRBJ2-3,CSGVITDTQYF,TGCAGCGGAGTGATCACAGATACGCAGTATTTT
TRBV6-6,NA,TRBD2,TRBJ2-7,CASSQLAGEFGEQYF,TGTGCCAGCAGCCAACTAGCGGGAGAGTTTGGCGAGCAGTACTTC
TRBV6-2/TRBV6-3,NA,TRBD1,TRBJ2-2,CASSYQGANTGELFF,TGTGCCAGCAGTTATCAGGGGGCGAACACCGGGGAGCTGTTTTTT
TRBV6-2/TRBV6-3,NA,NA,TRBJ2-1,CASSSPLGDNYNEQFF,TGTGCCAGCAGTTCCCCACTTGGAGACAACTACAATGAGCAGTTCTTC
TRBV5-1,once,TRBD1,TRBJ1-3,CASSLAPGTGGNTIYF,TGCGCCAGCAGCCTCGCCCCCGGGACAGGGGGAAACACCATATATTTT